Listed here are 22 T cell receptor beta chains from one sample, sequenced in a study of shared clonotypes between healthy human individuals (dated by TCRdb to 2018 to 2020). Library preparation employed the immunoSEQ multiplex PCR assay. The table was pulled from immuneACCESS by TCRdb, which kept in-frame rearrangements only. Such tables lose some clones; where checked, under half of the loss comes from unresolved V genes, and the rest has no known cause. For this sample the table gives approximately 530,000 clones, of which less than 96% were detected only once. The ten largest make up approximately 0.06% of the sample. Sequencing was done on a sample of naive CD4+ T cells sorted from blood. The meaning of the sample's cell subset or site label: CD45RA+ positively selected. These receptors all stem from a woman under 40 in good health.

The CDR3 sequence is CASRDRRNQPQHF. CDR3 bases: TGTGCCAGCAGGGACAGGCGGAATCAGCCCCAGCATTTT. J is TRBJ1-5 and V is TRBV6-5; 7 bases map to TRBD1. Germline assignment: CDR1 MNHEY and CDR2 SVGAGI. The length of the CDR3 is 13 residues. Losses at the gene ends were 6 bases for V and 4 bases for J; bases not matched to a gene: 3.

This clone showed up just once. The J gene is TRBJ1-4, the V gene TRBV6-5, with no clear D. Trimming took off 8 bases at V and 8 bases at J, with 18 bases between the two ends. The CDR3 spans 14 residues. Germline V CDR1 and CDR2: MNHEY, SVGAGI. The DNA for the CDR3 is TGTGCCAGCCTTAATTCGGGCCAAGGGGAAAAACTGTTTTTT. Its translation is CASLNSGQGEKLFF.

The chain couples TRBV27 to TRBJ2-3; 7 bases align to TRBD1. This CDR3 comprises 13 residues. Germline trimming cut 5 bases from V and 4 bases from J; bases unmatched to any gene: 3. Looked up from germline, CDR1 is MNHEY and CDR2 is SMNVEV (reference sequence). The CDR3 loop is CASSRTGADTQYF. The CDR3, as DNA: TGTGCCAGCAGTAGAACAGGGGCAGATACGCAGTATTTT.

J is TRBJ2-1 and V is TRBV7-2; 11 positions match TRBD2. The CDR3 consists of 16 residues. Trimming removed 7 bases from V and 8 bases from J; junction bases left unmatched: 13. Germline assignment: CDR1 SGHTA and CDR2 FQGNSA. The CDR3 coding sequence is TGTGCCAGCAACAAAAATCCGGGACTAGCGGCCCATGAGCAGTTCTTC. Translated, it gives CASNKNPGLAAHEQFF.

The chain couples TRBV6-5 to TRBJ1-5; TRBD1 is a possible D gene (6 bases). The CDR3 consists of 15 residues. Per the germline V gene, CDR1 is MNHEY and CDR2 is SVGAGI. V lost 6 bases and J lost 0, with 12 bases in between. The CDR3 nucleotides read TGTGCCAGCAGAAACCAGGGGAATAGCAATCAGCCCCAGCATTTT. It codes for CASRNQGNSNQPQHF.

This chain uses TRBV11-2 with TRBJ1-2; D remains ambiguous. V lost 1 base to trimming and J lost 4 bases, with 10 bases between them. The CDR3 extends over 14 amino acids. The germline V gene has CDR1 SGHAT and CDR2 FQNNGV. The CDR3 loop is CASSLVGHRYGYTF. CDR3 DNA: TGTGCCAGCAGCTTAGTCGGGCACCGCTATGGCTACACCTTC.

The V gene is TRBV10-1, the J gene TRBJ2-1; TRBD1 matches 11 bases. The CDR3 is 16 amino acids. Looked up from germline, CDR1 is WNHNN and CDR2 is SYGVQD (reference sequence). V was pared by 6 bases and J by 15 bases, with 19 bases of the junction left unmatched. The CDR3 region is CASSPVPGQGGERAFF. CDR3 DNA sequence: TGCGCCAGCAGCCCCGTCCCGGGACAGGGGGGGGAACGGGCGTTCTTC.

This clone was picked up one time. This rearrangement joins TRBV4-1 to TRBJ2-1; possible D gene TRBD2, 5 bases. The germline V gene has CDR1 MGHRA and CDR2 YSYEKL. The CDR3 is made up of 15 amino acids. With 0 bases removed from V and 7 bases from J, the gap between germline ends came to 13 bases. CDR3 DNA sequence: TGCGCCAGCAGCCAAGATTCGGGGTCGTGGAATGAGCAGTTCTTC. Residues: CASSQDSGSWNEQFF.

V and J are TRBV5-1 and TRBJ2-3, with 12 nucleotides matching TRBD2. CDR3 length equals 16 residues. Germline V gene sequence: CDR1 SGHRS, CDR2 YFSETQ. Trimming cost V 4 bases and J 6 bases; bases outside gene matches: 9. The CDR3 nucleotides are TGCGCCAGCAGCAGGGGAGGACTAGCGGGATCGGATACGCAGTATTTT. This encodes CASSRGGLAGSDTQYF. Combining the CDR3 with reference TRBV5-1 and TRBJ2-3 gives the whole variable domain KAGVTQTPRYLIKTRGQQVTLSCSPISGHRSVSWYQQTPGQGLQFLFEYFSETQRNKGNFPGRFSGRQFSNSRSEMNVSTLELGDSALYLCASSRGGLAGSDTQYFGPGTRLTVL.

The chain combines TRBV6-1 with TRBJ2-5; no reliable D call. Germline-derived CDR1 and CDR2 are MNHNS and SASEGT. This CDR3 has 14 residues. The V and J ends lost 6 bases and 2 bases respectively, with 13 bases between them. CDR3 DNA sequence: TGTGCCAGCAGACCGAGCGCCCGACAAGAGACCCAGTACTTC. This codes for CASRPSARQETQYF.

The CDR3, as DNA: TGCGCCAGCAGCTTGATCCTAGCGGGAGCGGAAAACATTCAGTACTTC. Translation gives CASSLILAGAENIQYF. The rearrangement joins TRBV5-1 to TRBJ2-4; 10 nucleotides agree with TRBD2. The CDR3 covers 16 residues. Germline values: CDR1 SGHRS, CDR2 YFSETQ. Germline trimming cut 1 base from V and 5 bases from J; bases unmatched to any gene: 6.

The chain has TRBV7-9 and TRBJ2-5, with D possibly being TRBD1 (5 bases). With 5 bases removed from V and 1 base from J, the gap between germline ends came to 11 bases. Germline-derived CDR1 and CDR2 are SEHNR and FQNEAQ (reference sequence). The length of the CDR3 is 14 residues. Written as DNA, the CDR3 is TGTGCCAGCAGCCGACCAGGGCCCCAAGAGACCCAGTACTTC. Protein sequence: CASSRPGPQETQYF.

The rearrangement uses TRBV28 and TRBJ2-5; D is unclear. The DNA end favors TRBJ2-7, so the J call may be wrong. Per germline, CDR1 MDHEN and CDR2 SYDVKM. This CDR3 is built from 12 residues. This chain's CDR3 is CASSLDSYEQYF. DNA for the CDR3: TGTGCCAGCAGTTTAGACTCATACGAGCAGTACTTC.

The chain links TRBV13 to TRBJ2-7; no clear D gene. The CDR3 runs to 12 residues. From germline, CDR1 is PRHDT and CDR2 FYEKMQ (reference sequence). V was cut by 1 base and J by 5 bases, with 6 bases left in between. CDR3 DNA: TGTGCCAGCAGCTTAGTGGCGAACGAGCAGTACTTC. Translation gives CASSLVANEQYF. The complete variable domain, with remaining parts taken from reference TRBV13 and TRBJ2-7, reads AAGVIQSPRHLIKEKRETATLKCYPIPRHDTVYWYQQGPGQDPQFLISFYEKMQSDKGSIPDRFSAQQFSDYHSELNMSSLELGDSALYFCASSLVANEQYFGPGTRLTVT.

The V and J genes are TRBV9 and TRBJ2-3; D unclear. Trimming stripped 0 bases from V and 6 bases from J, with 14 bases between. This CDR3 region has 15 residues. Germline values: CDR1 SGDLS, CDR2 YYNGEE. The CDR3 spells CASSVATERADTQYF. The DNA of the CDR3 is TGTGCCAGCAGCGTAGCTACGGAGCGAGCTGATACGCAGTATTTT.

The V call is TRBV6-6, the J call TRBJ1-5, with 8 nucleotides matching TRBD1. This CDR3 has 14 amino acids. Germline assignment: CDR1 MNHNY and CDR2 SVGAGI (reference sequence). With 7 bases clipped from V and 6 bases from J, the junction kept 8 bases outside the gene matches. The CDR3, as DNA: TGTGCCAGCACCACAGGACAGGGTGGTCAGCCCCAGCATTTT. Encoded protein: CASTTGQGGQPQHF.

The V and J genes are TRBV28 and TRBJ2-1; D perhaps matches TRBD2 (6 bases). Trimming shortened V by 5 bases and J by 0 bases, and 23 bases separated the two germline ends. Per the germline V gene, CDR1 is MDHEN and CDR2 is SYDVKM. The CDR3 covers 19 residues. The CDR3 DNA reads TGTGCCAGCAGTCCCACAGGAGAACCTCTAGCGAGCTCCTACAATGAGCAGTTCTTC. As protein: CASSPTGEPLASSYNEQFF.

The gene calls are TRBV2 and TRBJ2-7; TRBD2 agrees at 14 bases. With 4 bases clipped from V and 2 bases from J, the junction kept 1 base outside the gene matches. This CDR3 has 15 residues. Germline assignment: CDR1 SNHLY and CDR2 FYNNEI. Here the CDR3 reads CASSGGLAGAYEQYF. In nucleotides, the CDR3 is TGTGCCAGCAGTGGGGGACTAGCGGGAGCCTACGAGCAGTACTTC.

The gene calls are TRBV19 and TRBJ2-7; D tentatively fits TRBD1 or TRBD2 (5 bases each). CDR1 and CDR2 (germline): LNHDA, SQIVND (reference sequence). This CDR3 spans 14 amino acids. V was pared by 4 bases and J by 6 bases, with 16 bases between. CDR3 loop: CASSNRRGRGEQYF. In DNA form, the CDR3 reads TGTGCCAGTAGTAACCGCCGGGGACGCGGCGAGCAGTACTTC.

The V call is TRBV5-1, the J call TRBJ2-5; D could derive from TRBD1 or TRBD2 (5 bases each). The J call may be wrong; the DNA end is better matched by TRBJ2-7. The germline V gene encodes CDR1 SGHRS and CDR2 YFSETQ. The CDR3 runs 12 residues. This CDR3 is CASSRGEYEQYF. The CDR3 DNA follows: TGCGCCAGCAGCCGAGGGGAGTACGAGCAGTACTTC.

The chain carries TRBV28 and TRBJ2-6; D may correspond to TRBD1 or TRBD2 (7 bases each). This CDR3 region has 16 residues. Germline V gene sequence: CDR1 MDHEN, CDR2 SYDVKM. V lost 6 bases, J lost 2 bases, and 14 bases lay in between. DNA of the CDR3: TGTGCCAGCAGGCGACAGGGAGGGACTGGGGCCAACGTCCTGACTTTC. Translating gives CASRRQGGTGANVLTF. Full variable domain (remainder filled in from reference TRBV28 and TRBJ2-6): DVKVTQSSRYLVKRTGEKVFLECVQDMDHENMFWYRQDPGLGLRLIYFSYDVKMKEKGDIPEGYSVSREKKERFSLILESASTNQTSMYLCASRRQGGTGANVLTFGAGSRLTVL.

This rearrangement joins TRBV6-4 to TRBJ2-3, with D unresolved. Between the trimmed V and J ends, which lost 1 base and 0 bases, there was a span of 8 bases. CDR3 length: 15 amino acids. The V gene's germline CDR1 is MRHNA and CDR2 SNTAGT. CDR3 coding DNA: TGTGCCAGCAGTGACTACCCGGTTAGCACAGATACGCAGTATTTT. This encodes CASSDYPVSTDTQYF.